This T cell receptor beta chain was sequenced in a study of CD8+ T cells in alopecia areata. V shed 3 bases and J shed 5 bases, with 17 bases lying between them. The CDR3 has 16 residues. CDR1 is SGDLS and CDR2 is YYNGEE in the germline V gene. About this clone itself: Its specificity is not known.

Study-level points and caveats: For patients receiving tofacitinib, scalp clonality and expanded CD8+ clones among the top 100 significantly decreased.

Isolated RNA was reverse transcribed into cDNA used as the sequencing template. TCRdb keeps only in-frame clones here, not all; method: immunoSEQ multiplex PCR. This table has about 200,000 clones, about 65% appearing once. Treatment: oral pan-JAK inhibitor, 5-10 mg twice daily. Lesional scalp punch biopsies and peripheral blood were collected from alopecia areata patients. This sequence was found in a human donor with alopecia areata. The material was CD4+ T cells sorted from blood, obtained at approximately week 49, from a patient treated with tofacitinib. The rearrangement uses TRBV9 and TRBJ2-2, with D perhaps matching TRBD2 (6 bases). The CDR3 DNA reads TGTGCCAGCAGCGCCCCGGGACTCACTGGGACCGGGGAGCTGTTTTTT. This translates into CASSAPGLTGTGELFF.